This T cell receptor beta chain was recovered during a study of blood T cell repertoires in COVID-19 (TCRdb year 2020). About the full investigation: Samples from collaborators originated in the United States, Italy and Spain and spanned both the acute and convalescent phases of COVID-19. The material from the prospective study consisted of cDNA or gDNA derived from T cells, B-cell-depleted T cells, or PBMCs. Samples came from the ongoing ImmuneRACE study (first 160 participants) plus 1,254 subjects from 6 global collaborators. HLA class I and class II types, where available, came from metadata supplied by the sample provider rather than from assay-based typing. The repertoires were made available in a free public database intended to serve as a resource for research on the immune response to SARS-CoV-2. Deeply sampled blood TCRbeta repertoires from subjects exposed to, actively infected with, or recovered from COVID-19 were included in the dataset. The sample metadata nearly always contained a de-identified subject ID, COVID-19 status, age in years and sex.

The immunoSEQ Assay, a bias-controlled multiplex PCR, was used to amplify TCRbeta CDR3 regions from genomic DNA. In the authors' own workflow: Nucleated cell counts per sample were estimated from amplification of reference gene primers within the assay. To quantify the absolute abundance of each unique TCRbeta CDR3 rearrangement, sequence reads were collapsed and filtered. For each sample, productive Simpson clonality was calculated as the square root of Simpson's diversity index over productive rearrangements. The source is immuneACCESS, and TCRdb retained only in-frame sequences with V and J called. Part of the clones is not carried over; for the studies checked, unresolved V genes explain less than half of this, and the remainder is unexplained. V and J calls and clone size are those listed in that table; D and trimming were worked out from the DNA. Here the sample has 200,000 to 250,000 clones; about 85% occur a single time. 12% of the sample lies in the top ten.

The germline V gene provides CDR1 KGHSH and CDR2 LQKENI. From its cysteine to its phenylalanine, the CDR3 spans 15 amino acids. The entry retains the CDR3 DNA only, 45 bases that are in frame from base 1. V loses 5 bases of germline sequence and J loses 8 bases, and the interval between the two ends is 21 bases. A second Seattle source provided samples from volunteer blood donors who had recovered from COVID-19. Each collaborating institution followed its own protocols to collect whole blood in K2EDTA tubes. For TCRbeta analysis, collaborators shipped samples as frozen whole blood, isolated PBMCs, or DNA extracted from either of those sample types. The full study reports these points: How much clinical and demographic metadata was included differed by source and by participant, and the metadata was provided uncurated.

As concerns this clone: No cognate antigen has been identified for it. The input lacks base qualities; no much larger clone sits a single base away.

Sample: peripheral blood. The rearranged chain carries TRBV18 and TRBJ1-2; TRBD1 is a possible D gene, resting on 6 matching bases. The sequence derives from a woman younger than 35 who had recovered from COVID-19. The CDR3 protein is CASSTNAGQNGGYTF. The nucleotide sequence reads as follows: TGTGCCAGCTCAACTAACGCTGGACAGAATGGCGGCTACACCTTC. Reference TRBV18 and TRBJ1-2 genes cover what lies past the CDR3, so the full variable domain is NAGVMQNPRHLVRRRGQEARLRCSPMKGHSHVYWYRQLPEEGLKFMVYLQKENIIDESGMPKERFSAEFPKEGPSILRIQQVVRGDSAAYFCASSTNAGQNGGYTFGSGTRLTVV.